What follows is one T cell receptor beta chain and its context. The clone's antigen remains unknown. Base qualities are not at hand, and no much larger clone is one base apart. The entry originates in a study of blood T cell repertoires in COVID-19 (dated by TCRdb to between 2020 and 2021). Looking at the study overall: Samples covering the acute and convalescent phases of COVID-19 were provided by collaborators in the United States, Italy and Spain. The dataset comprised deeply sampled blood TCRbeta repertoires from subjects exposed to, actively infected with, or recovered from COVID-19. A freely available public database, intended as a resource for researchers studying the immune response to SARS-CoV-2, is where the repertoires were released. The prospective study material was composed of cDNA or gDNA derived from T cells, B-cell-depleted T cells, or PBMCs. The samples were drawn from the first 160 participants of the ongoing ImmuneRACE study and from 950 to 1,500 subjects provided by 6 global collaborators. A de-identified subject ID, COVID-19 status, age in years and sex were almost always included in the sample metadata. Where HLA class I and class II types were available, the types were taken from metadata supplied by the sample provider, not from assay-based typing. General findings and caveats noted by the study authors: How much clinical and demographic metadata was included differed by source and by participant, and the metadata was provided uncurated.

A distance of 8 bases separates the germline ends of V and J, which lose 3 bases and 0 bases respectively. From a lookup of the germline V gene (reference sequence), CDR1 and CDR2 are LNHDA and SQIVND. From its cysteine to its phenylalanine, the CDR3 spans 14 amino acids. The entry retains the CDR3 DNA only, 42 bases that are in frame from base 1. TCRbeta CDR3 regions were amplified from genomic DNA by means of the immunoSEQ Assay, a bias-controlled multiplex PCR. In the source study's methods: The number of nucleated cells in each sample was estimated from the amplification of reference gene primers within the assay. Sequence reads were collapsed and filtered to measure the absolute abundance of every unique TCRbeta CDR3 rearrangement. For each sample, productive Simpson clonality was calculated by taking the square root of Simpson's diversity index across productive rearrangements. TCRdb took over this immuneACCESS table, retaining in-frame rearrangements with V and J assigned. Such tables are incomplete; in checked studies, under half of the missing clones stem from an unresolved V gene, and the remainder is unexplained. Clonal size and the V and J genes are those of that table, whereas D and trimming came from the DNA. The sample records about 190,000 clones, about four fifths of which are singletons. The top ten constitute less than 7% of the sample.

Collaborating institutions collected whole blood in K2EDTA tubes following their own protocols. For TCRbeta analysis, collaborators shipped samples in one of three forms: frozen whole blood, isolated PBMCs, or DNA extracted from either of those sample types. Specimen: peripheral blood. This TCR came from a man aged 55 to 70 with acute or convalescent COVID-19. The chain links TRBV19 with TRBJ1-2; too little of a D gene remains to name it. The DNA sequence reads TGTGCCAGTAGTATCTCACAGTCTAACTATGGCTACACCTTC. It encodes CASSISQSNYGYTF.